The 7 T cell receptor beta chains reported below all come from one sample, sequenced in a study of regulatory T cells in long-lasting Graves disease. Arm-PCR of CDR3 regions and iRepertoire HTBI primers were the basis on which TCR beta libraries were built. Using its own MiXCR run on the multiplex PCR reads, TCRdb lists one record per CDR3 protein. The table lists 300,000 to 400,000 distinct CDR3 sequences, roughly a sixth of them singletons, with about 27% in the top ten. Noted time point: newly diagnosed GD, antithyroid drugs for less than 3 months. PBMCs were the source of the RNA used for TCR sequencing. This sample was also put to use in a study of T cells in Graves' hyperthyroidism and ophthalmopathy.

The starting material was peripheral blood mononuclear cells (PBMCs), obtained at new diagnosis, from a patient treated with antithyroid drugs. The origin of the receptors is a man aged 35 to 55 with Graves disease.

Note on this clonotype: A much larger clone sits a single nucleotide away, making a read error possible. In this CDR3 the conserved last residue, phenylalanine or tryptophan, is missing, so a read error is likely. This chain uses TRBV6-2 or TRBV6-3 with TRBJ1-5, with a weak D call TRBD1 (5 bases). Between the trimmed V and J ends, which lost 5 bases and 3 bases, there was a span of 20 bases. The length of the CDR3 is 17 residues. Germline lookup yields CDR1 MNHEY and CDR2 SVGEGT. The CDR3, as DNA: TGTGCCAGCAGTGAATCAGGGTCCCTTAGTTACAATCAGCCCCAGCATCTT. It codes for CASSESGSLSYNQPQHL.

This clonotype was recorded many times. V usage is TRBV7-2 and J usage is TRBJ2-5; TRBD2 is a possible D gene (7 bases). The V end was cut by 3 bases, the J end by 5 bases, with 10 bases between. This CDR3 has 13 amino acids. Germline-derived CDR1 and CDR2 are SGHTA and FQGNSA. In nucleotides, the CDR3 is TGTGCCAGCAGCTTTCGGGGGGCTGAGACCCAGTACTTC. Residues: CASSFRGAETQYF.

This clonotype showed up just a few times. CDR3 region: CSARDHSGANVLTF. In DNA form, the CDR3 reads TGCAGTGCTAGAGACCACTCTGGGGCCAACGTCCTGACTTTC. The chain joins TRBV20-1 to TRBJ2-6, with no clear D. Germline CDR1 DFQATT, CDR2 SNEGSKA (reference sequence). Trimming took off 0 bases at V and 0 bases at J, with 3 bases between the two ends. The CDR3 consists of 14 residues.

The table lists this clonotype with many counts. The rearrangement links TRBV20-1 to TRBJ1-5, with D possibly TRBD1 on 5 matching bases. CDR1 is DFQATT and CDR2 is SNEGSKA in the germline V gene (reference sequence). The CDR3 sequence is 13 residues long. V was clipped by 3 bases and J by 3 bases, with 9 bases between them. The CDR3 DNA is TGCAGTGCTAGTAGGGACCACAATCAGCCCCAGCATTTT. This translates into CSASRDHNQPQHF.

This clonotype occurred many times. CDR3 nucleotides: TGTGCCAGCAGCTTGGGGGAGGACCGGTCGCGAGATACGCAGTATTTT. Its protein is CASSLGEDRSRDTQYF. This chain joins TRBV11-2 and TRBJ2-3; D is possibly TRBD2 (6 bases). Germline V gene sequence: CDR1 SGHAT, CDR2 FQNNGV. This CDR3 spans 16 amino acids. V dropped 3 bases and J dropped 5 bases, with 18 bases sitting between them.

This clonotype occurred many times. Written as DNA, the CDR3 is TGTGCCAGCAGCTTATCGGGGGGGATGAACAATGAGCAGTTCTTC. Translated: CASSLSGGMNNEQFF. V gene TRBV11-2 combines with J gene TRBJ2-1, with 8 bases matching TRBD2. Germline CDR1 is SGHAT and CDR2 is FQNNGV. The CDR3 is 15 amino acids. Trimming took 2 bases from V and 5 from J; bases not matched to a gene: 5.

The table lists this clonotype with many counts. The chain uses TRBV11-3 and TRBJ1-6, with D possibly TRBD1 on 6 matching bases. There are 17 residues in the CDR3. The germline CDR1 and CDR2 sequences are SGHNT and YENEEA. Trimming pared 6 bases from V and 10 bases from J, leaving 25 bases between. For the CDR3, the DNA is TGTGCCAGCAGTCAATTATCCCCTCGGACAGTTAAATCACCCCTCCACTTT. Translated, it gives CASSQLSPRTVKSPLHF.